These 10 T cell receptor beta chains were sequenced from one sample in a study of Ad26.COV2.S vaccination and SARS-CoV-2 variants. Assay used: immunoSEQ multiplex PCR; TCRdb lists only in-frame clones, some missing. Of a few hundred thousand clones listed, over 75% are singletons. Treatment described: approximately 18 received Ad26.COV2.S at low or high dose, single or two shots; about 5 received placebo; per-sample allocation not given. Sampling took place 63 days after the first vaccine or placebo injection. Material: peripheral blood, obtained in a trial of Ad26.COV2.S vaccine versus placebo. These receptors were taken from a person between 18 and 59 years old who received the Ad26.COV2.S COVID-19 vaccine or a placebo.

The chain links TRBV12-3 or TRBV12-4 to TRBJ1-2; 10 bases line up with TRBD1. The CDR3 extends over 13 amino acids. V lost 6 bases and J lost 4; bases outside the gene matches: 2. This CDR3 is CASRGQGSYGYTF. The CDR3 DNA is TGTGCCAGCAGGGGACAGGGGTCCTATGGCTACACCTTC.

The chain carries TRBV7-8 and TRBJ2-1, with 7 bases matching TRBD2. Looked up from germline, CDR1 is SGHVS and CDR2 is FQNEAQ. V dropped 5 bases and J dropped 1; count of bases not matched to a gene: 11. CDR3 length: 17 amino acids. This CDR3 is CASSSGTGGDSYNEQFF. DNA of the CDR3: TGTGCCAGCAGCAGTGGGACGGGGGGAGATTCCTACAATGAGCAGTTCTTC.

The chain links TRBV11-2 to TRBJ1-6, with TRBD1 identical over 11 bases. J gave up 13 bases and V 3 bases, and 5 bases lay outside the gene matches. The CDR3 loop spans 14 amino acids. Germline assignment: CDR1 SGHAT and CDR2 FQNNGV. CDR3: CASSFGQGAFPLHF. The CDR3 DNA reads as TGTGCCAGCAGCTTCGGACAGGGGGCCTTCCCCCTCCACTTT.

CDR3 in DNA: TGCGCCAGCAGCCAAGATTTTAGCGGGGCGGGCGATACGCAGTATTTT. This codes for CASSQDFSGAGDTQYF. The chain joins TRBV4-3 to TRBJ2-3; 8 bases align to TRBD2. CDR1 is LGHNA, CDR2 YSLEER, per germline. The CDR3 has 16 residues. The junction had 8 bases not matched to a gene; V was cut back by 0 bases and J by 6 bases.

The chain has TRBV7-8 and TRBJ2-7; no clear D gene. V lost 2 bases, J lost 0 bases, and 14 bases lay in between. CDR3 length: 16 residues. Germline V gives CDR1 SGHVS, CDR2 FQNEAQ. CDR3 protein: CASSLLVSTSSYEQYF. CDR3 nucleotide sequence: TGTGCCAGCAGCTTATTGGTCAGTACGAGCTCCTACGAGCAGTACTTC.

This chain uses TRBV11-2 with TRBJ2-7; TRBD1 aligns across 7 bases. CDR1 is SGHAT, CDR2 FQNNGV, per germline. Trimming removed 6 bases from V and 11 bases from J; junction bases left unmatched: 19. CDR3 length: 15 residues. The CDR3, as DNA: TGTGCCAGCAGAGGTTTAAGGGGGCGAAAGCGGATGGAGTACTTC. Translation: CASRGLRGRKRMEYF.

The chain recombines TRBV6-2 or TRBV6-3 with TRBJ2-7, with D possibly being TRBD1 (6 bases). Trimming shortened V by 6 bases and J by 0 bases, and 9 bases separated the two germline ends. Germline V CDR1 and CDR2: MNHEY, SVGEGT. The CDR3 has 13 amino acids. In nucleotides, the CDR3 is TGTGCCAGCAGCCGGGACAACTCCTACGAGCAGTACTTC. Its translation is CASSRDNSYEQYF.

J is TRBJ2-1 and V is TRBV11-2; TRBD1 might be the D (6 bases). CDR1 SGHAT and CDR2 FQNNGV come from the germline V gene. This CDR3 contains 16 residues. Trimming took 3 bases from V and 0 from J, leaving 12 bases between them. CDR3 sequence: CASSFGTDSSYNEQFF. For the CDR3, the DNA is TGTGCCAGCAGCTTTGGGACGGACAGCTCCTACAATGAGCAGTTCTTC.

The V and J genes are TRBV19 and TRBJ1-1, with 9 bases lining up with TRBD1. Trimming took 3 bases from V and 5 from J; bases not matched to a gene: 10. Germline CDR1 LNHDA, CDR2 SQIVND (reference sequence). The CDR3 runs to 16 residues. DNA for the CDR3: TGTGCCAGTAGTATTGGGTTAAGGGACAGGGATACTGAAGCTTTCTTT. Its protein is CASSIGLRDRDTEAFF.

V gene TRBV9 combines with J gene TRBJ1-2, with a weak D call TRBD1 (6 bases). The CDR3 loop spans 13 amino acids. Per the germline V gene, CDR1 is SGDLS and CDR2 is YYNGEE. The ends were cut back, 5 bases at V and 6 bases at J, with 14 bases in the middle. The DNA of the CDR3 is TGTGCCAGCAGTAGTAGGGACATCCATGGCTACACCTTC. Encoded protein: CASSSRDIHGYTF.